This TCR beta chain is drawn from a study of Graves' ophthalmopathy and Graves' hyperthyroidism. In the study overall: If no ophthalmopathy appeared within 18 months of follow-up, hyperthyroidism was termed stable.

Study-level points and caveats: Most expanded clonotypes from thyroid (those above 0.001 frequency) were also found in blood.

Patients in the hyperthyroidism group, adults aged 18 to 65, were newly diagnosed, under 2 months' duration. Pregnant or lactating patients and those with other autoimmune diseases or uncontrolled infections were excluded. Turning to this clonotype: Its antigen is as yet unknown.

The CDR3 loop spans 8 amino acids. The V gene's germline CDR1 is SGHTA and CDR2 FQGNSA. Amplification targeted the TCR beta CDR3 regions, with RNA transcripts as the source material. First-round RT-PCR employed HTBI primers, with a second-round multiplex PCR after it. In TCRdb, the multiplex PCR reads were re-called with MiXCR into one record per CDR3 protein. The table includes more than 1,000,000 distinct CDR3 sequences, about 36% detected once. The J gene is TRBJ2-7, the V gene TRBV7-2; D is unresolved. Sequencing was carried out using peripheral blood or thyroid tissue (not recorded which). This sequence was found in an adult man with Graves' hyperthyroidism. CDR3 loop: CASSLVPV. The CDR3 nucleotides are TGTGCCAGCAGCTTAGTCCCAGTC.